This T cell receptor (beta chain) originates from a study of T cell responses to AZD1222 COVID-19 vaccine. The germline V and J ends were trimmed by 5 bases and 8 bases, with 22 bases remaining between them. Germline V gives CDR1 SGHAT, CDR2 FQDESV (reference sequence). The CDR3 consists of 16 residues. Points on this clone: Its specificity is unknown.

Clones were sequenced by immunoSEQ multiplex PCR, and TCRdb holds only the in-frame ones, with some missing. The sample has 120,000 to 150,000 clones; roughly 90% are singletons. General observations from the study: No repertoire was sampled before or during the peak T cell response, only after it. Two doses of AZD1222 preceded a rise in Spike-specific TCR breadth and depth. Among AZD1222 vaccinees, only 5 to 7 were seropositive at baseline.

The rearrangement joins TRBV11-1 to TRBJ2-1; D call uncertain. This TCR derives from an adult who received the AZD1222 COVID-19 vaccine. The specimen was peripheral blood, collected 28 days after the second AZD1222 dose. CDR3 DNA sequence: TGTGCCAGCAGCCCAACCTGGGCACTACCTGGGGATGAGCAGTTCTTC. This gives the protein CASSPTWALPGDEQFF.